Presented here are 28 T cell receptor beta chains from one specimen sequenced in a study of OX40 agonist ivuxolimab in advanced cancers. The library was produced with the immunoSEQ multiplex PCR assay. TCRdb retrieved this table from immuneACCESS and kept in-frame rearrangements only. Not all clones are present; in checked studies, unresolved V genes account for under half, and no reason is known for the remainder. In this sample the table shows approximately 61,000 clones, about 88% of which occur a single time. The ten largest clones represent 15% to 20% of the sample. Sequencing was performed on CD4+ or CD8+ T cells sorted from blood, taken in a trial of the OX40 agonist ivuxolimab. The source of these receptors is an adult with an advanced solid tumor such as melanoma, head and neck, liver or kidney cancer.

CDR3: CASSGSGRDLGEQFF. As DNA, the CDR3 is TGTGCCTCCTCCGGAAGCGGGAGGGATTTAGGTGAGCAGTTCTTC. This sequence joins TRBV6-6 and TRBJ2-1, with TRBD2 matching 10 bases. Trimming cost V 11 bases and J 9 bases; bases outside gene matches: 16. From germline, CDR1 is MNHNY and CDR2 SVGAGI (reference sequence). CDR3 length: 15 amino acids.

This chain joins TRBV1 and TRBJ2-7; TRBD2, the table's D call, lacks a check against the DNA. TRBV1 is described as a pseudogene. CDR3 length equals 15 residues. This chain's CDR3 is CTSSQGSGTSYEQYF. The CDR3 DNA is TGCACCAGCAGCCAGGGGAGCGGCACCTCCTACGAGCAGTACTTC.

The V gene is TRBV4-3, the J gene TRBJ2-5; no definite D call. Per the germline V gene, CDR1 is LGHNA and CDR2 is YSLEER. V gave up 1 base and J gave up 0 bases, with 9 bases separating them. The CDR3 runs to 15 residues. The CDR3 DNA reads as TGCGCCAGCAGCCAAGGGACCTCGTACCAAGAGACCCAGTACTTC. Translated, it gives CASSQGTSYQETQYF.

CDR3 DNA: TGCGCCAGCAGCCAAGAAAGGCGTGTCGACTATGGCTACACCTTC. Translation gives CASSQERRVDYGYTF. The chain uses TRBV4-3 and TRBJ1-2; D is uncertain. V was shortened by 0 bases and J by 3 bases, with 11 bases between the two germline ends. This CDR3 has 15 residues. The germline V gene has CDR1 LGHNA and CDR2 YSLEER.

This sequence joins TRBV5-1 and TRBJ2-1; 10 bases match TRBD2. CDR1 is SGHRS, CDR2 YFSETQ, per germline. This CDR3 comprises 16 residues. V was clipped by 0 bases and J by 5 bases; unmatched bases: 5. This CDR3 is CASSLGGLAGDNEQFF. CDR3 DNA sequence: TGCGCCAGCAGCTTGGGAGGCCTAGCGGGAGACAATGAGCAGTTCTTC.

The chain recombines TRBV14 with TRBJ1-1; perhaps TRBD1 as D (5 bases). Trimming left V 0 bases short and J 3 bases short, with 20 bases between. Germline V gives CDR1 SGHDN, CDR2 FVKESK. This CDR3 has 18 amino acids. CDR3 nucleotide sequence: TGTGCCAGCAGCCAAGATATGATCAGGGAAAGGAGCGACACTGAAGCTTTCTTT. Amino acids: CASSQDMIRERSDTEAFF.

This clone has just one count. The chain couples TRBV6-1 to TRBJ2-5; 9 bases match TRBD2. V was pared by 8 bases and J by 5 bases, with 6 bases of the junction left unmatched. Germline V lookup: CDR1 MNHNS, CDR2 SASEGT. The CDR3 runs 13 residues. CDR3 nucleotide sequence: TGTGCCAGCCGGCTAGCGGGATTTGAGACCCAGTACTTC. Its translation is CASRLAGFETQYF.

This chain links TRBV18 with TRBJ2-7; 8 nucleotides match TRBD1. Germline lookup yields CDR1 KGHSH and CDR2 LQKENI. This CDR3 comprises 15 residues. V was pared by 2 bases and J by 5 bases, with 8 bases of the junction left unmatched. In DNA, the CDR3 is TGTGCCAGCTCACCAAGGACAGGGATTGAGCACGAGCAGTACTTC. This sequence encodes CASSPRTGIEHEQYF.

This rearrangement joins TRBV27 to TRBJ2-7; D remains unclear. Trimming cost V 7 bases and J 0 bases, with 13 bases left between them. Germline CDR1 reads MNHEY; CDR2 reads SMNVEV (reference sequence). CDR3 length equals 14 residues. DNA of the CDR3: TGTGCCAGCACCCCGACGGTAAGCTCCTACGAGCAGTACTTC. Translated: CASTPTVSSYEQYF.

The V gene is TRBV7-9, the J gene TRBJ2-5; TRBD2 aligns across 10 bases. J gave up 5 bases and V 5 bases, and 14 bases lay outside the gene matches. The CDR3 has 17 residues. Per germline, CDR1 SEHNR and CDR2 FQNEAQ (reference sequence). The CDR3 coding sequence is TGTGCCAGCAGCACCCTAGGAAGCGGGAGGGCCGGGGAGACCCAGTACTTC. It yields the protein CASSTLGSGRAGETQYF. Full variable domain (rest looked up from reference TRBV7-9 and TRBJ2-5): DTGVSQNPRHKITKRGQNVTFRCDPISEHNRLYWYRQTLGQGPEFLTYFQNEAQLEKSRLLSDRFSAERPKGSFSTLEIQRTEQGDSAMYLCASSTLGSGRAGETQYFGPGTRLLVL.

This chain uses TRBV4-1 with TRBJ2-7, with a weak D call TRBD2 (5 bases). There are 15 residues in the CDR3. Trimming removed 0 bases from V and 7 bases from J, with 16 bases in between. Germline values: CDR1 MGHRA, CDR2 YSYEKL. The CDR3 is CASSQDARLSGEQYF. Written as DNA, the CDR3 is TGCGCCAGCAGCCAAGATGCAAGGCTTTCGGGAGAGCAGTACTTC.

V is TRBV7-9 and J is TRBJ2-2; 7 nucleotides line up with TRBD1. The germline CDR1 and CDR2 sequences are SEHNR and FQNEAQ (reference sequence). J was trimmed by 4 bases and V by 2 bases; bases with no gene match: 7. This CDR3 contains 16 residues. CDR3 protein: CASSLPTGVGTGELFF. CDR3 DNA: TGTGCCAGCAGCTTACCTACAGGGGTTGGCACCGGGGAGCTGTTTTTT. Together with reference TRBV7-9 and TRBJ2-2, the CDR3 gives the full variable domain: DTGVSQNPRHKITKRGQNVTFRCDPISEHNRLYWYRQTLGQGPEFLTYFQNEAQLEKSRLLSDRFSAERPKGSFSTLEIQRTEQGDSAMYLCASSLPTGVGTGELFFGEGSRLTVL.

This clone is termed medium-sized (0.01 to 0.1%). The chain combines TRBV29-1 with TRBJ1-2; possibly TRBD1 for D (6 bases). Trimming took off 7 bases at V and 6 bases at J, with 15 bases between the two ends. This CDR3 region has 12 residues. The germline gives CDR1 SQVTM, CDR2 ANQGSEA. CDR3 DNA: TGCAGCGGTGAGGACAGCGGTAATGGCTACACCTTC. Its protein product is CSGEDSGNGYTF.

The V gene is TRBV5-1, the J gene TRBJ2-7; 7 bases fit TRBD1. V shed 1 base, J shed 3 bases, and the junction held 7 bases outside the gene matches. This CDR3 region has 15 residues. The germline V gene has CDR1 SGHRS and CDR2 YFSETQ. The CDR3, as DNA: TGCGCCAGCAGCTTGAGACAGGGCGCCAACTACGAGCAGTACTTC. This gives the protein CASSLRQGANYEQYF.

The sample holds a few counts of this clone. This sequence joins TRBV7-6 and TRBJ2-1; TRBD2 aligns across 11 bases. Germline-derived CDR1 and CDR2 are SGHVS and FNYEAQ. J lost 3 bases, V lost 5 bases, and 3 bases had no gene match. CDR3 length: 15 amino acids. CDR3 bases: TGTGCCAGCAGCCCGACTAGCGGGAACTACAATGAGCAGTTCTTC. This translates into CASSPTSGNYNEQFF.

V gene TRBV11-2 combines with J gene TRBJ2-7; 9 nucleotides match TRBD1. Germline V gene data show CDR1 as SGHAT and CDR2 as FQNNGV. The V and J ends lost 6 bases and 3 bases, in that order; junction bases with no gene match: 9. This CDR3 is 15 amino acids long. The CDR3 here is CASSWNRGPLYEQYF. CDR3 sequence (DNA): TGTGCCAGCAGTTGGAACAGGGGGCCCCTCTACGAGCAGTACTTC.

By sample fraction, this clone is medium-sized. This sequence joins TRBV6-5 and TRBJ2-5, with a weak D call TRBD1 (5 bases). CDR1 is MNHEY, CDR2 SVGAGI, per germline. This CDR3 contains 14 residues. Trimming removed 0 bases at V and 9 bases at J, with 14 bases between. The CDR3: CASSYSGRTSPQYF. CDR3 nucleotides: TGTGCCAGCAGTTACTCGGGGCGGACATCACCCCAGTACTTC.

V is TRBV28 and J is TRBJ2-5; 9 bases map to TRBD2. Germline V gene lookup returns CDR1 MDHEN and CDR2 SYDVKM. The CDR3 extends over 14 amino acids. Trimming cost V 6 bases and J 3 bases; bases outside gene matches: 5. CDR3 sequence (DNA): TGTGCCAGCAGCTCATTAGCGGGGGAAGAGACCCAGTACTTC. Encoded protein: CASSSLAGEETQYF. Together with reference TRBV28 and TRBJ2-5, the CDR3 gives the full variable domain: DVKVTQSSRYLVKRTGEKVFLECVQDMDHENMFWYRQDPGLGLRLIYFSYDVKMKEKGDIPEGYSVSREKKERFSLILESASTNQTSMYLCASSSLAGEETQYFGPGTRLLVL.

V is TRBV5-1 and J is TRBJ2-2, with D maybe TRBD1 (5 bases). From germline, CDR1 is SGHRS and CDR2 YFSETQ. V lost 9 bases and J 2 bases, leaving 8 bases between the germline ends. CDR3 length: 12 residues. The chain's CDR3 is CATQGNTGELFF. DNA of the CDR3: TGCGCCACTCAGGGAAACACCGGGGAGCTGTTTTTT.

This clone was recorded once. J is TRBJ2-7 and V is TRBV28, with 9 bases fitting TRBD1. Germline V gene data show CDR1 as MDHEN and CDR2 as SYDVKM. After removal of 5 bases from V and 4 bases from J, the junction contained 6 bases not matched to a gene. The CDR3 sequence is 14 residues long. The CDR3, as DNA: TGTGCCAGCAGTCAGGCGGGGACAGGGTACGAGCAGTACTTC. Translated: CASSQAGTGYEQYF.

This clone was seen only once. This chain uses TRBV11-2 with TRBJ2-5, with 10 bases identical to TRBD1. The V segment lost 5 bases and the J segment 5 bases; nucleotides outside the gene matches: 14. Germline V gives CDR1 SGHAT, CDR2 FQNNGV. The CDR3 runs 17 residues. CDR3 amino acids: CASSRRKGQGQSETQYF. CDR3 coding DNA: TGTGCCAGCAGCCGACGAAAGGGACAGGGGCAATCGGAGACCCAGTACTTC.

The CDR3 here is CASSVGSLAGEDEQFF. CDR3 bases: TGTGCCAGCAGCGTAGGGTCTCTAGCGGGAGAGGATGAGCAGTTCTTC. The chain recombines TRBV9 with TRBJ2-1; 10 bases align to TRBD2. The V gene's germline CDR1 is SGDLS and CDR2 YYNGEE. The V gene end was trimmed by 0 bases and the J gene end by 8 bases; junction bases not matched to a gene: 8. The CDR3 runs 16 residues.

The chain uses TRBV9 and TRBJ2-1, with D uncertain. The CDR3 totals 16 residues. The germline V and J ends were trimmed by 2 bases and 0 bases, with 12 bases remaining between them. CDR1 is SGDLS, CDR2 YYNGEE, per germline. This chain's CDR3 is CASSVNELSSYNEQFF. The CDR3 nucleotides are TGTGCCAGCAGCGTGAACGAACTGAGCTCCTACAATGAGCAGTTCTTC.

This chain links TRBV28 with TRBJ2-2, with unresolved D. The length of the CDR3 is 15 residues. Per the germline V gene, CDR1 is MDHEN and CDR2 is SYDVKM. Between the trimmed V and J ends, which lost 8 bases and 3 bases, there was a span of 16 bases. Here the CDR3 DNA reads TGTGCCAGCCATCCGGTTGTGGACCACACCGGGGAGCTGTTTTTT. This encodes CASHPVVDHTGELFF.

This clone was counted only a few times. CDR3 coding DNA: TGTGCCAGCAGCCTGGGCGAGGGCGAAACCGGGGAGCTGTTTTTT. It specifies CASSLGEGETGELFF. J is TRBJ2-2 and V is TRBV7-9; D is possibly TRBD2 (5 bases). The CDR3 covers 15 residues. Trimming took 5 bases from V and 5 from J, leaving 15 bases between them. Per germline, CDR1 SEHNR and CDR2 FQNEAQ (reference sequence).

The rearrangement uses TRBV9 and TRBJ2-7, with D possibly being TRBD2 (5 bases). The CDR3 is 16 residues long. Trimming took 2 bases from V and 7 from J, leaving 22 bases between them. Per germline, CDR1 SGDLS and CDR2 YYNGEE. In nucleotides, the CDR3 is TGTGCCAGCAGCGTTCACCCGGACGGGAAAAGTGTGGAGCAGTACTTC. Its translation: CASSVHPDGKSVEQYF. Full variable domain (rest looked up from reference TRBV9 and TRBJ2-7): DSGVTQTPKHLITATGQRVTLRCSPRSGDLSVYWYQQSLDQGLQFLIQYYNGEERAKGNILERFSAQQFPDLHSELNLSSLELGDSALYFCASSVHPDGKSVEQYFGPGTRLTVT.

This chain's CDR3 is CASSVGLADSYEQYF. The CDR3 DNA reads as TGTGCCAGCAGTGTCGGACTAGCGGATTCCTACGAGCAGTACTTC. The chain joins TRBV28 to TRBJ2-7, with 10 bases aligning to TRBD2. This CDR3 has 15 amino acids. Germline CDR1 and CDR2: MDHEN and SYDVKM. Trimming removed 5 bases from V and 1 base from J; junction bases left unmatched: 5. Supplemented by reference TRBV28 and TRBJ2-7, the full variable domain reads DVKVTQSSRYLVKRTGEKVFLECVQDMDHENMFWYRQDPGLGLRLIYFSYDVKMKEKGDIPEGYSVSREKKERFSLILESASTNQTSMYLCASSVGLADSYEQYFGPGTRLTVT.

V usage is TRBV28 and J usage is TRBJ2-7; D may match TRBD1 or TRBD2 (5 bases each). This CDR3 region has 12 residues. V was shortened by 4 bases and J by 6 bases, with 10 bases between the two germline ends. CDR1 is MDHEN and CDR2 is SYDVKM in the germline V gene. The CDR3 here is CASSSGTVEQYF. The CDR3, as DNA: TGTGCCAGCAGTTCAGGGACGGTCGAGCAGTACTTC.